This passage covers 8 T cell receptor beta chains from one sample sequenced in a study of T cell responses to AZD1222 COVID-19 vaccine. This table comes from immunoSEQ multiplex PCR, and its TCRdb copy is limited to in-frame clones, with some not included. The sample includes some 120,000 clones, around nine tenths seen only once; the top ten take around 8.7%. The input for sequencing was peripheral blood, taken on day 0 of AZD1222 vaccination. These receptors all come from an adult in good health.

This clone came up a few times. The J gene is TRBJ2-3, the V gene TRBV7-9; TRBD1 is a possible D gene (6 bases). Trimming left V 6 bases short and J 0 bases short, with 13 bases between. This CDR3 spans 15 amino acids. Germline V lookup: CDR1 SEHNR, CDR2 FQNEAQ (reference sequence). This CDR3 reads CASSSTGFSTDTQYF. In nucleotides, the CDR3 is TGTGCCAGCAGTTCGACAGGATTTAGCACAGATACGCAGTATTTT.

This sequence joins TRBV18 and TRBJ2-2; D not resolved. The CDR3 is 11 amino acids. CDR1 and CDR2 from the germline V gene are KGHSH and LQKENI. Trimming pared 5 bases from V and 10 bases from J, leaving 8 bases between. This CDR3 reads CASSNQEELFF. CDR3 nucleotides: TGTGCCAGCTCAAACCAAGAGGAGCTGTTTTTT.

This sequence joins TRBV6-2 or TRBV6-3 and TRBJ1-1, with unresolved D. Trimming cost V 5 bases and J 7 bases, with 14 bases left between them. The CDR3 is 13 amino acids. Germline values: CDR1 MNHEY, CDR2 SVGEGT. The CDR3 protein is CASSETRSGEAFF. The CDR3 DNA is TGTGCCAGCAGTGAGACACGTTCGGGTGAAGCTTTCTTT.

The chain uses TRBV12-5 and TRBJ1-6, with unresolved D. Germline V gene sequence: CDR1 LGHNT, CDR2 FRNRAP. The V gene lost 2 bases and the J gene lost 7 bases, with 6 bases spanning the gap. The CDR3 sequence is 13 residues long. DNA for the CDR3: TGTGCTAGTGGTTTGACCACCAATTCACCCCTCCACTTT. It codes for CASGLTTNSPLHF.

This clone was counted only a few times. The chain recombines TRBV7-3 with TRBJ2-2; 9 nucleotides line up with TRBD1. V lost 3 bases, J lost 1 base, and 3 bases stayed unmatched. The germline gives CDR1 SGHTA, CDR2 FQGTGA. The CDR3 is 16 amino acids. Here the CDR3 DNA reads TGTGCCAGCAGCTTCCCGACAGGGGGGAACACCGGGGAGCTGTTTTTT. It specifies CASSFPTGGNTGELFF.

The rearrangement links TRBV20-1 to TRBJ2-2; D remains unclear. The CDR3 has 11 residues. V was pared by 8 bases and J by 8 bases, with 12 bases between. Germline CDR1 and CDR2: DFQATT and SNEGSKA (reference sequence). CDR3 sequence: CSTIRTGELFF. The DNA of the CDR3 is TGCAGTACCATACGTACTGGGGAGCTGTTTTTT.

This clone has a single count. The V call is TRBV3-1 (or the pseudogene TRBV3-2), the J call TRBJ2-1; D might be TRBD2 (6 bases). Trimming stripped 4 bases from V and 9 bases from J, with 19 bases between. The CDR3 contains 15 residues. The germline V gene has CDR1 LGHDT and CDR2 YNNKEL (reference sequence). CDR3 nucleotide sequence: TGTGCCAGCAGCCTCCACCTAGACTCCGGGGGTGAGCAGTTCTTC. This translates into CASSLHLDSGGEQFF.

In DNA form, the CDR3 reads TGCGCCAGCAGTAGAGACTTCCAAGAGACCCAGTACTTC. It yields the protein CASSRDFQETQYF. The genes are TRBV4-3 and TRBJ2-5; unclear D gene. The V end was cut by 6 bases, the J end by 1 base, with 9 bases between. The CDR3 consists of 13 residues. Germline V gene data show CDR1 as LGHNA and CDR2 as YSLEER.